This is a list of T cell receptor beta chains from one sample in a study of cytomegalovirus exposure and HLA in healthy donors. This table comes from immunoSEQ multiplex PCR, and its TCRdb copy is limited to in-frame clones, with some not included. The data contain under 250,000 clones, 76% of them singletons. Sequences were obtained from PBMCs. These receptors all stem from a man younger than 35 in good health and CMV-seronegative. Both conserved end residues are part of each CDR3. The D gene is left open where the match is weak. The size entry is marked missing in some rows and otherwise reads once, few, many or a size class.

>TRBD1|TRBV2|.|TRBJ1-1
CASSVDRGRGTEAFF
TGTGCCAGCAGTGTGGACAGGGGGCGGGGGACTGAAGCTTTCTTT
>.|TRBV10-3|.|TRBJ2-3
CAISESSGTDTQYF
TGTGCCATCAGTGAGTCATCCGGCACAGATACGCAGTATTTT
>TRBD1|TRBV5-4|few|TRBJ2-7
CASSRGQGSNEQYF
TGTGCCAGCAGCCGGGGACAGGGTTCGAACGAGCAGTACTTC
>TRBD2|TRBV7-9|.|TRBJ2-7
CAVPRAGRAYEQYF
TGTGCCGTCCCCCGGGCCGGGAGGGCCTACGAGCAGTACTTC
>.|TRBV7-9|.|TRBJ2-7
CSSSTETYEQYF
TGTTCCAGCAGTACTGAAACCTACGAGCAGTACTTC
>TRBD1|TRBV6-1|.|TRBJ2-1
CASRGDRGYNEQFF
TGTGCCAGCAGGGGGGACAGGGGCTACAATGAGCAGTTCTTC
>.|TRBV30|.|TRBJ1-1
CVEGTYTEAFF
TGTGTAGAGGGAACCTACACTGAAGCTTTCTTT
>.|TRBV2|.|TRBJ1-5
CASSEGSSNQPQHF
TGTGCCAGCAGTGAGGGCAGTTCTAATCAGCCCCAGCATTTT
>.|TRBV5-1|.|TRBJ2-1
CASSWGVGNEQFF
TGCGCCAGCAGCTGGGGGGTGGGCAATGAGCAGTTCTTC
>.|TRBV19|.|TRBJ2-2
CASNHGGADRTGELFF
TGTGCCAGTAACCACGGAGGAGCGGACCGCACCGGGGAGCTGTTTTTT
>.|TRBV6-5|.|TRBJ1-1
CASTIARGMNTEAFF
TGTGCCAGCACGATCGCGCGGGGGATGAACACTGAAGCTTTCTTT
>TRBD1|TRBV29-1|.|TRBJ2-2
CSARTGLTGELFF
TGCAGCGCTAGGACAGGGTTGACCGGGGAGCTGTTTTTT
>.|TRBV29-1|.|TRBJ2-7
CSVVSFGGRYGQYF
TGCAGCGTTGTTTCTTTCGGGGGTCGGTACGGGCAGTACTTC
>.|TRBV19|.|TRBJ1-5
CASRGEVGLSNQPQHF
TGTGCCAGCCGCGGGGAAGTCGGCCTCAGCAATCAGCCCCAGCATTTT
>.|TRBV7-2|.|TRBJ2-7
CASSLVPSQSSYEQYF
TGTGCCAGCAGCTTAGTCCCTAGCCAAAGCTCCTACGAGCAGTACTTC
>.|TRBV9|.|TRBJ2-5
CASSLRVGETQYF
TGTGCCAGCAGTTTACGGGTCGGGGAGACCCAGTACTTC
>TRBD2|TRBV11-2|.|TRBJ2-7
CASSLAGLAYEQYF
TGTGCCAGCAGCTTAGCGGGACTAGCCTACGAGCAGTACTTC
>TRBD1|TRBV9|.|TRBJ2-2
CASSRTGNTGELFF
TGTGCCAGCAGCCGGACAGGGAACACCGGGGAGCTGTTTTTT
>.|TRBV10-3|.|TRBJ2-6
CAILTGPSGANVLTF
TGTGCCATCCTCACAGGGCCCTCTGGGGCCAACGTCCTGACTTTC
>.|TRBV28|.|TRBJ1-1
CASSPRGAVWTEAFF
TGTGCCAGCAGTCCCCGGGGGGCGGTATGGACTGAAGCTTTCTTT
>.|TRBV30|.|TRBJ1-5
CAWSVRGAQNQPQHF
TGTGCCTGGAGTGTACGGGGGGCTCAGAATCAGCCCCAGCATTTT
>.|TRBV5-1|.|TRBJ1-5
CASRNPAPGEHQPQHF
TGCGCCAGCAGAAACCCCGCGCCAGGGGAGCATCAGCCCCAGCATTTT
>.|TRBV18|few|TRBJ2-7
CASSESIAAEQYF
TGTGCCAGCTCAGAGAGCATAGCGGCCGAGCAGTACTTC
>.|TRBV7-2|once|TRBJ2-1
CASSPGLRGEQFF
TGTGCCAGCAGCCCCGGACTAAGGGGTGAGCAGTTCTTC
>.|TRBV19|.|TRBJ1-4
CASTRGGNEKLFF
TGTGCCAGTACGCGGGGGGGGAATGAAAAACTGTTTTTT
>.|TRBV18|.|TRBJ2-7
CASSPPRRDGSYEQYF
TGTGCCAGCTCACCACCGAGGCGGGACGGTTCCTACGAGCAGTACTTC
>TRBD1|TRBV7-9|.|TRBJ2-7
CASSLGQREQYF
TGTGCCAGCAGCTTGGGACAGCGCGAGCAGTACTTC
>.|TRBV2|.|TRBJ2-1
CASCGHSYNEQFF
TGTGCCAGCTGCGGGCACTCCTACAATGAGCAGTTCTTC
>TRBD1|TRBV7-9|.|TRBJ1-2
CASSFRPGQGEWDGYTF
TGTGCCAGCAGTTTCCGCCCAGGACAGGGGGAATGGGATGGCTACACCTTC
>.|TRBV7-3|.|TRBJ1-1
CASSRDTNTEAFF
TGTGCCAGCAGCCGAGACACGAACACTGAAGCTTTCTTT
>.|TRBV9|.|TRBJ2-3
CASSVEGVGTDTQYF
TGTGCCAGCAGCGTGGAGGGTGTGGGCACAGATACGCAGTATTTT
>TRBD1|TRBV9|few|TRBJ2-7
CASSSGTGSYEQYF
TGTGCCAGCAGCTCCGGGACAGGGTCCTACGAGCAGTACTTC
>.|TRBV7-3|.|TRBJ1-2
CASSPGQNYGYTF
TGTGCCAGCAGCCCCGGACAGAACTATGGCTACACCTTC
>.|TRBV5-1|.|TRBJ1-4
CASSSQGAANEKLFF
TGCGCCAGCAGCTCACAGGGAGCGGCTAATGAAAAACTGTTTTTT
>.|TRBV10-3|.|TRBJ2-1
CAISEPLGEQFF
TGTGCCATCAGTGAGCCACTAGGTGAGCAGTTCTTC
>TRBD2|TRBV9|.|TRBJ2-1
CASAGLAGQPNEQFF
TGTGCCAGCGCCGGACTAGCGGGGCAACCCAATGAGCAGTTCTTC
>TRBD1|TRBV29-1|few|TRBJ2-7
CSVSTPGQGDEVQYF
TGCAGCGTTAGCACCCCGGGACAGGGCGATGAGGTGCAGTACTTC
>TRBD1|TRBV6-6|few|TRBJ2-7
CASSLGQVNSYEQYF
TGTGCCAGCAGTTTGGGACAGGTGAACTCCTACGAGCAGTACTTC
>.|TRBV7-9|.|TRBJ2-2
CASSLPSGGELFF
TGTGCCAGCAGCTTACCATCGGGCGGGGAGCTGTTTTTT
>TRBD1|TRBV27|.|TRBJ2-6
CASSSGQGVAGANVLTF
TGTGCCAGCAGTTCGGGACAGGGGGTGGCAGGGGCCAACGTCCTGACTTTC
>TRBD1|TRBV9|.|TRBJ1-3
CASSVGVRQGLSDTIYF
TGTGCCAGCAGCGTAGGGGTTCGACAGGGCTTGAGTGACACCATATATTTT
>TRBD2|TRBV18|.|TRBJ2-1
CASSGTSGRGYYNEQFF
TGTGCCAGCTCCGGGACTAGCGGGAGAGGCTACTACAATGAGCAGTTCTTC
>TRBD1|TRBV11-1|.|TRBJ2-7
CASSSHGQGGYEQYF
TGTGCCAGCAGTTCACACGGACAGGGGGGTTACGAGCAGTACTTC
>TRBD1|TRBV5-4|.|TRBJ1-2
CASSLDRGPLGGYTF
TGTGCCAGCAGCCTGGACAGGGGCCCCCTTGGGGGCTACACCTTC
>.|TRBV6-5|once|TRBJ1-1
CASSSFSAEAFF
TGTGCCAGCAGTTCTTTTTCCGCTGAAGCTTTCTTT